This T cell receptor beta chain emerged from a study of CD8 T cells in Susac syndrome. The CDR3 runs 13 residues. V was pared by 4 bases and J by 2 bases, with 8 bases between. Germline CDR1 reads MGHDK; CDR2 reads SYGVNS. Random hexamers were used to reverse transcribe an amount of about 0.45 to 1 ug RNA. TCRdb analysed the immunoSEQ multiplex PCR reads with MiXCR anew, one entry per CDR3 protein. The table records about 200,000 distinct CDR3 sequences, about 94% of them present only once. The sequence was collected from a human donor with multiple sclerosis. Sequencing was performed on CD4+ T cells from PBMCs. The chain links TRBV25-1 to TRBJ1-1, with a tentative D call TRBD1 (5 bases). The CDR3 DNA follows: TGTGCCAGCAGTGGACAGAGCAACACTGAAGCTTTCTTT. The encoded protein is CASSGQSNTEAFF.